This is a list of T cell receptor beta chains from one sample in a study of cytomegalovirus exposure and HLA in healthy donors. Sequencing was performed with immunoSEQ multiplex PCR; in TCRdb, only in-frame clones are kept and a portion is missing. The sample records roughly 200,000 clones, 86% being singletons. The specimen was PBMCs. These receptors were collected from a woman under 40 in good health and CMV-seronegative. The CDR3 runs from the conserved cysteine through the conserved F or W.

v_gene	CDR3aa
TRBV19	CASSSSTGQGWDEQYF
TRBV27	CASRKSLLSGANVLTF
TRBV28	CASSPGKLAGHNEQFF
TRBV11-3	CASSFLTQGELFF
TRBV30	CAWSVGGNTEAFF
TRBV5-1	CASSLFSFDRGTYGYTF
TRBV27	CASSPFGGGSYEQYF
TRBV13	CASSLGQGHGNEQFF
TRBV28	CASRLTGYADTQYF
TRBV18	CASSPSGLAGGNEQFF
TRBV2	CASSELAVETQYF
TRBV5-1	CASSLEGTGYSPLHF
TRBV5-1	CASSTGLGGETQYF
TRBV28	CASSPWTGESTEAFF
TRBV2	CASSDPRPGNGYTF
TRBV13	CASSKGLAGRGFF
TRBV27	CASSQGLADYYEQYF
TRBV18	CASHYRGADTQYF
TRBV7-9	CASSLGLLPDTQYF
TRBV2	CASSEWGTSGRAGDTQYF
TRBV11-3	CASSLSGTNTGELFF
TRBV11-3	CASSLMTSGNTGELFF
TRBV2	CASSEANQETQYF
TRBV7-8	CASSLTRAPGELFF
TRBV6-1	CASSPKTFQPQHF
TRBV4-1	CASSPETGSDTEAFF
TRBV6-1	CASNLAGTGNQPQHF
TRBV18	CASSPPERVPYNEQFF
TRBV5-4	CASSLVQGMTGELFF
TRBV19	CASSTIQVGEQFF
TRBV5-6	CASSGYYHLNTGELFF
TRBV6-4	CASSDPARDSSGNTIYF
TRBV4-1	CASSQDSRHRSREKLFF
TRBV4-1	CASSTSGLSSYNEQFF
TRBV19	CASRKGTPGEDYSNQPQHF
TRBV9	CASSDRGEKLFF
TRBV11-2	CASSLIQGSGYTF
TRBV6-1	CASSAGLYQETQYF
TRBV4-1	CASSQDPDNSPLHF
TRBV5-1	CASSLQGIGDTQYF
TRBV27	CASSPRRFDEQYF
TRBV7-3	CASIYGRSTEAFF
TRBV5-6	CATRWSSNYGYTF
TRBV6-1	CASSAGLASTDTQYF
TRBV19	CASSIGLAGVESEQFF
TRBV7-2	CASSSTSGRNEQFF
TRBV19	CASSNGYGYTF
TRBV4-1	CASSQPGQMNTEAFF
TRBV5-6	CASSLLRANYGYTF
TRBV28	CASSLSEDRGETQYF
TRBV28	CASSFSYRSSYEQYF
TRBV2	CASSFPADRVPEAFF